This T cell receptor (beta chain) originates from a study of T cells after yellow fever vaccination. Study in general: Fractions low in cell number were prepared with SMART-Seq v4 Ultra Low Input. The study, taken as a whole, reports: Repertoires obtained by FACS sorting could include abundant clonotypes that entered as contaminants from the bulk population. Reappearance after the booster was observed for most primary-vaccination clones (about 95% CD4, just over 85% CD8).

Germline values: CDR1 SGHTA, CDR2 FQGNSA. V dropped 5 bases and J dropped 7 bases, with 14 bases sitting between them. The CDR3 has 13 amino acids. TCR cDNA was made by 5'RACE template switching, adding a universal primer site and UMIs. A single record per CDR3 protein comes from TCRdb applying MiXCR to the 5' RACE reads. The sample yields roughly 500,000 distinct CDR3 sequences, less than 20% seen once. This clonotype was recorded a few times. Its antigen remains unidentified. Sequenced here: PBMCs, sampled 15 days after the yellow fever booster vaccination. The receptor was isolated from a man younger than 45 who received the YFV17D yellow fever vaccine. V is TRBV7-2 and J is TRBJ2-5; maybe TRBD2 (6 bases). The CDR3 nucleotides are TGTGCCAGCAGCGCACGGACGGAGGGGACCCAGTACTTC. This codes for CASSARTEGTQYF.